This T cell receptor beta chain was retrieved from a study of blood T cell repertoires in COVID-19. Study-wide background: In each case, the material was cDNA or gDNA derived from T cells, B-cell-depleted T cells, or PBMCs.

In the source study's methods: Estimation of nucleated cell counts was performed using reference gene primer amplification. Sequencing was performed with immunoSEQ multiplex PCR; in TCRdb, only in-frame clones are kept and a portion is missing. Clone size and the V and J calls come from that table; the DNA yielded D and trimming. The table records about 290,000 clones, 70% to 90% of them present only once. The CDR3 is made up of 13 amino acids. Looked up from germline, CDR1 is LNHDA and CDR2 is SQIVND (reference sequence). Trimming cost V 6 bases and J 5 bases; bases outside gene matches: 4. This TCR came from a woman aged 50 to 60 with active or convalescent COVID-19. This chain links TRBV19 with TRBJ1-2; 9 nucleotides match TRBD1. Source material: peripheral blood. The CDR3 sequence is CASSRDRAYGYTF. DNA of the CDR3: TGTGCCAGTAGCCGGGACAGGGCGTATGGCTACACCTTC.